Shown below are 7 T cell receptor beta chains from a single sample sequenced in a study of cytomegalovirus exposure and HLA in healthy donors (dated by TCRdb to the late 2010s). Library method: the immunoSEQ multiplex PCR assay. For the multiplex PCR, a mixture combining 60 forward primers for TCR Vbeta segments and 13 reverse primers for TCR Jbeta segments was used. TCRdb took this table from immuneACCESS and kept in-frame rearrangements with V and J called. Such tables lack part of the clones; where checked against another copy, unresolved V genes explain under half of the gap, and the rest is unexplained. Counted in this sample were some 140,000 clones; around 80% of them appeared once. The top ten constitute about 1.8% of the sample. Sequencing used PBMCs. The receptors were gathered from a female donor in good health and CMV-seropositive.

This clone was observed once. The CDR3 DNA sequence: TGCAGCGTTGAATTTGGGTCAGCAGGCACTGAAGCTTTCTTT. As protein: CSVEFGSAGTEAFF. The genes are TRBV29-1 and TRBJ1-1, with D unresolved. This CDR3 region has 14 residues. V was shortened by 2 bases and J by 4 bases, with 14 bases between the two germline ends. CDR1 and CDR2 (germline): SQVTM, ANQGSEA.

The rearrangement links TRBV7-8 to TRBJ1-5; 8 positions agree with TRBD1. Germline V gene data show CDR1 as SGHVS and CDR2 as FQNEAQ. V lost 5 bases and J lost 3; bases outside the gene matches: 6. The CDR3 is 15 amino acids. CDR3 DNA: TGTGCCAGCAGCCGGGACAGGCATAACAATCAGCCCCAGCATTTT. Translated: CASSRDRHNNQPQHF.

V is TRBV28 and J is TRBJ1-5; no definite D call. Trimming pared 3 bases from V and 0 bases from J, leaving 9 bases between. This CDR3 has 15 residues. CDR1 and CDR2 (germline): MDHEN, SYDVKM. In DNA, the CDR3 is TGTGCCAGCAGTTTCCGGTTCTATAGCAATCAGCCCCAGCATTTT. It is translated as CASSFRFYSNQPQHF. Using reference TRBV28 and TRBJ1-5 for the parts outside the CDR3, the full variable domain is DVKVTQSSRYLVKRTGEKVFLECVQDMDHENMFWYRQDPGLGLRLIYFSYDVKMKEKGDIPEGYSVSREKKERFSLILESASTNQTSMYLCASSFRFYSNQPQHFGDGTRLSIL.

The J gene is TRBJ2-5, the V gene TRBV5-1, with TRBD1 matching over 12 bases. CDR3 length: 15 residues. With 4 bases clipped from V and 4 bases from J, the junction kept 5 bases outside the gene matches. From germline, CDR1 is SGHRS and CDR2 YFSETQ. The CDR3 nucleotides read TGCGCCAGCAGCACGGGACAGGGGGCCCCAGAGACCCAGTACTTC. It is translated as CASSTGQGAPETQYF.

This clone was detected only a few times. The rearrangement joins TRBV5-8 to TRBJ1-4; TRBD1 agrees at 7 bases. Trimming took 6 bases from V and 4 from J; bases not matched to a gene: 6. Germline loops: CDR1 SGHTS, CDR2 YDEGEE. CDR3 length equals 14 residues. This chain's CDR3 is CASNPGTVNEKLFF. CDR3 DNA sequence: TGTGCCAGCAACCCAGGGACAGTTAATGAAAAACTGTTTTTT. Looking up the rest from reference TRBV5-8 and TRBJ1-4 gives the full variable domain: EAGVTQSPTHLIKTRGQQATLRCSPISGHTSVYWYQQALGLGLQFLLWYDEGEERNRGNFPPRFSGRQFPNYSSELNVNALELEDSALYLCASNPGTVNEKLFFGSGTQLSVL.

V is TRBV14 and J is TRBJ2-3, with 12 bases aligning to TRBD2. J was trimmed by 0 bases and V by 2 bases; bases with no gene match: 6. From germline, CDR1 is SGHDN and CDR2 FVKESK. The CDR3 covers 18 residues. Here the CDR3 reads CASSQQLAGGPSTDTQYF. CDR3 coding DNA: TGTGCCAGCAGCCAACAGCTAGCGGGGGGGCCAAGCACAGATACGCAGTATTTT. Using reference TRBV14 and TRBJ2-3 for the parts outside the CDR3, the full variable domain is EAGVTQFPSHSVIEKGQTVTLRCDPISGHDNLYWYRRVMGKEIKFLLHFVKESKQDESGMPNNRFLAERTGGTYSTLKVQPAELEDSGVYFCASSQQLAGGPSTDTQYFGPGTRLTVL.

The chain carries TRBV28 and TRBJ1-4, with a weak D call TRBD1 (5 bases). The V end was cut by 8 bases, the J end by 8 bases, with 18 bases between. Germline V CDR1 and CDR2: MDHEN, SYDVKM. The CDR3 has 14 amino acids. The CDR3 nucleotides are TGTGCCAGCTCCGAGGGCAGGGAGGGAGAAAAACTGTTTTTT. This gives the protein CASSEGREGEKLFF. The full variable domain, completed using reference TRBV28 and TRBJ1-4, is DVKVTQSSRYLVKRTGEKVFLECVQDMDHENMFWYRQDPGLGLRLIYFSYDVKMKEKGDIPEGYSVSREKKERFSLILESASTNQTSMYLCASSEGREGEKLFFGSGTQLSVL.